This TCR beta chain is drawn from a study of blood T cell repertoires in COVID-19 (dated by TCRdb to about 2020). For context, the study as a whole: Samples covering the acute and convalescent phases of COVID-19 were provided by collaborators in the United States, Italy and Spain. The material from the prospective study consisted of cDNA or gDNA derived from T cells, B-cell-depleted T cells, or PBMCs. Deeply sampled blood TCRbeta repertoires from subjects exposed to, actively infected with, or recovered from COVID-19 were included in the dataset. A freely available public database, intended as a resource for researchers studying the immune response to SARS-CoV-2, is where the repertoires were released. The samples were drawn from two sources: the first 160 participants of the ongoing ImmuneRACE study, and 1,000 to 1,500 subjects contributed by 6 global collaborators. Nearly every sample came with metadata listing a de-identified subject ID, COVID-19 status, age in years and sex. Where available, HLA class I and class II types were obtained from metadata supplied by the sample provider rather than from assay-based typing.

Participants in the prospective study were aged 18 to 89 years, lived in approximately 26 United States geographic areas, and enrolled through a virtual design. To assign participants to cohorts, the prospective study relied on clinical history that participants themselves reported in a screening survey and a study questionnaire. Exposed participants had been in contact with someone with a PCR-confirmed or clinician-diagnosed COVID-19 case within 2 weeks of study entry. Each participant in the prospective study had whole blood, serum and a nasopharyngeal or oropharyngeal swab collected by mobile phlebotomists. Participants in the prospective study had the option to provide additional blood draws and questionnaires over a roughly two-month period. Prospective study blood samples were shipped either frozen or at room temperature before DNA extraction. In the case of this clone: This receptor's antigen is unknown. One base away there is no much larger clone; base qualities are not given.

The germline V gene gives CDR1 as WSHSY and CDR2 as SAAADI. V gives up 2 bases and J gives up 1 base, and the segment between their germline ends measures 10 bases. From cysteine to phenylalanine, the CDR3 is 15 amino acids long. Only CDR3 DNA remains: 45 bases, in frame from the first base. TCRbeta CDR3 regions were amplified from genomic DNA by means of the immunoSEQ Assay, a bias-controlled multiplex PCR. On the study's bioinformatics: Within the assay, amplification of reference gene primers was used to estimate how many nucleated cells each sample contained. To quantify the absolute abundance of each unique TCRbeta CDR3 rearrangement, sequence reads were collapsed and filtered. For each sample, productive Simpson clonality was calculated as the square root of Simpson's diversity index across productive rearrangements. TCRdb retrieved this table from immuneACCESS and kept in-frame rearrangements only. Not all clones are present; in checked studies, unresolved V genes account for under half, and no reason is known for the remainder. That table is the source of V, J and clone size, and D and trimming were worked out from the DNA. The sample contains under 450,000 clones, approximately 89% of them found a single time. Of the sample, just over 0.85% is held by the ten largest clones.

Study-wide conclusions, independent of this receptor: Clinical and demographic metadata were provided uncurated, with the amount varying by source and participant.

This sequence was found in a woman aged 40 to 55 who had been exposed to COVID-19. The specimen was PBMCs or T cells enriched from blood (not recorded which). Here the chain combines TRBV10-2 and TRBJ2-3; a tentative D match to TRBD2 spans 5 bases. The CDR3 sequence is CASSEIGLRTDTQYF. Here is the DNA: TGCGCCAGCAGTGAGATCGGACTTCGCACAGATACGCAGTATTTT.